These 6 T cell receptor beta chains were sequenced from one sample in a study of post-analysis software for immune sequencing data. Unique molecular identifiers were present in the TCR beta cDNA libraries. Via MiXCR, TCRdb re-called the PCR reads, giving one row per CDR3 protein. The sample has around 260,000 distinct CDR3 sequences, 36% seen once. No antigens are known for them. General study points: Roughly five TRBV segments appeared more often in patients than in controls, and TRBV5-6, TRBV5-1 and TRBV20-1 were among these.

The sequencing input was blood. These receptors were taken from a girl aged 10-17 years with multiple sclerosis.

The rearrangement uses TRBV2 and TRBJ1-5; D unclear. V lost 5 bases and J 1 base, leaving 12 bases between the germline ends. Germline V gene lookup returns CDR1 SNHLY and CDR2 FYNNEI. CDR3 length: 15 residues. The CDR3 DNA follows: TGTGCCAGCAGTCCGGAGTTACTCAGCAATCAGCCCCAGCATTTT. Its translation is CASSPELLSNQPQHF.

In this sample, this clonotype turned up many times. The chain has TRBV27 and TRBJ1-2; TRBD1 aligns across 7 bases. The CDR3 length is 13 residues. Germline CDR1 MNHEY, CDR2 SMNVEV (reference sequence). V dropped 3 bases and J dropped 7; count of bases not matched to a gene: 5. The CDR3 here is CASSFEGAAGYTF. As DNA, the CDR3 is TGTGCCAGCAGTTTCGAGGGGGCAGCTGGCTACACCTTC.

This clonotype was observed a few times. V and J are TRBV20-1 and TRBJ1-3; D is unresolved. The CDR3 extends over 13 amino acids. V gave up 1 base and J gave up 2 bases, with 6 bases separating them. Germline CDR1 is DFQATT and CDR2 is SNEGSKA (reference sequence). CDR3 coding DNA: TGCAGTGCTAGAGGCGCGGCTGGAAACACCATATATTTT. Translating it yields CSARGAAGNTIYF.

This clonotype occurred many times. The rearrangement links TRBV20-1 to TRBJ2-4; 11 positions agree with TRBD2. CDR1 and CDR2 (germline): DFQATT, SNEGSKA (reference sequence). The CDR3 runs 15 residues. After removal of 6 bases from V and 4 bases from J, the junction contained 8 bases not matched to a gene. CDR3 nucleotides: TGCAGTGCCTCCCGGACTAGCGGGTTTAAAAACATTCAGTACTTC. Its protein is CSASRTSGFKNIQYF.

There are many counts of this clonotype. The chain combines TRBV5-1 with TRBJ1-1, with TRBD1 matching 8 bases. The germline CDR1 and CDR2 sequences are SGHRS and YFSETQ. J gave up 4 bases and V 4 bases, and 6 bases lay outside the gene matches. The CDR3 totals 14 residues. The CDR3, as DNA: TGCGCCAGCAGCCGGACAGGGATTGTCACTGAAGCTTTCTTT. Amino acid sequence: CASSRTGIVTEAFF.

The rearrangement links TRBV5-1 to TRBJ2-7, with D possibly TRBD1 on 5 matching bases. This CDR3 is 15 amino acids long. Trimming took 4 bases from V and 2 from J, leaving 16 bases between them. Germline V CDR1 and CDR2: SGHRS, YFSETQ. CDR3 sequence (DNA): TGCGCCAGCAGCGCAACAGGAGCCGGAACCTACGAGCAGTACTTC. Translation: CASSATGAGTYEQYF.